This T cell receptor beta chain is drawn from a study of cytomegalovirus exposure and HLA in healthy donors. Findings of the study overall: TCR beta sequences numbering some 17,000 were associated with HLA alleles at 0.05 false discovery rate in a later analysis.

V was clipped by 4 bases and J by 0 bases, with 7 bases between them. Germline values: CDR1 ENHRY, CDR2 SYGVKD. The CDR3 totals 14 residues. With 60 Vbeta and 13 Jbeta primers, the PCR was carried out. Sequenced by immunoSEQ multiplex PCR; TCRdb stores in-frame clones only, minus some. The sample lists roughly 72,000 clones, approximately 79% occurring once. On this clone itself: No antigen is known for it.

Sequencing was done on a sample of PBMCs. This chain links TRBV10-3 with TRBJ1-3; D not certain. This sequence originates from a woman aged 40 to 49 in good health and CMV-seropositive. The CDR3 nucleotides read TGTGCCATCAGTGTAGGAGACTCTGGAAACACCATATATTTT. Translated, it gives CAISVGDSGNTIYF.